These 9 T cell receptor beta chains were all obtained from the same sample, sequenced in a study of T cells in Graves' hyperthyroidism and ophthalmopathy. RNA transcripts were the template for amplifying TCR beta CDR3 regions. TCR CDR3 regions were first amplified by RT-PCR with HTBI primers. TCRdb independently ran MiXCR on the multiplex PCR reads; one entry per CDR3 protein. The profile shows roughly 700,000 distinct CDR3 sequences, approximately 15% of them singletons. What was sequenced was blood. These receptors were obtained from a middle-aged man with Graves' hyperthyroidism.

The sample holds many counts of this clonotype. V gene TRBV6-1 combines with J gene TRBJ1-1; D uncertain. V was clipped by 2 bases and J by 1 base, with 8 bases between them. This CDR3 contains 14 residues. Germline values: CDR1 MNHNS, CDR2 SASEGT. Here the CDR3 reads CASSEWGGNTEAFF. CDR3 DNA: TGTGCCAGCAGTGAATGGGGAGGGAACACTGAAGCTTTCTTT.

The chain uses TRBV4-1 and TRBJ1-5, with D hard to call. CDR1 and CDR2 from the germline V gene are MGHRA and YSYEKL. This CDR3 contains 13 residues. Trimming stripped 1 base from V and 5 bases from J, with 6 bases between. CDR3 nucleotides: TGCGCCAGCAGCCAAGCCTCTTATCAGCCCCAGCATTTT. The encoded protein is CASSQASYQPQHF.

The DNA for the CDR3 is TGTGCCAGTAGTATTGAGGTGGTCCGGGGTGAGCAGTTCTTC. Protein: CASSIEVVRGEQFF. The rearrangement uses TRBV19 and TRBJ2-1; tentatively, D is TRBD2 (5 bases). CDR3 size: 14 residues. Trimming removed 3 bases at V and 9 bases at J, with 15 bases between. Germline lookup yields CDR1 LNHDA and CDR2 SQIVND (reference sequence).

Many counts were recorded for this clonotype. A junction boundary mismatches the germline segment, possibly from a read error. This sequence joins TRBV18 and TRBJ1-1; D is ambiguous. CDR1 and CDR2 from the germline V gene are KGHSH and LQKENI. CDR3 size: 16 residues. The CDR3 DNA reads TGTCCCAGCTCACCCTTTTATGGAGGACCCAAAACTGAAGCTTTCTTT. Its translation is CPSSPFYGGPKTEAFF.

This clonotype was found a few times. This sequence joins TRBV19 and TRBJ2-6; 9 bases line up with TRBD2. CDR1 and CDR2 from the germline V gene are LNHDA and SQIVND (reference sequence). V lost 6 bases to trimming and J lost 0 bases; unmatched junction nucleotides: 6. This CDR3 is built from 17 residues. CDR3 in amino acids: CASRQLAGLSGANVLTF. The DNA for the CDR3 is TGTGCCAGTAGACAACTAGCGGGCCTCTCTGGGGCCAACGTCCTGACTTTC.

This clonotype has at least ten counts. The chain is built from TRBV27 and TRBJ2-7; the D gene is possibly TRBD2 (5 bases). The ends were cut back, 0 bases at V and 2 bases at J, with 11 bases in the middle. The CDR3 is 15 residues long. Per germline, CDR1 MNHEY and CDR2 SMNVEV (reference sequence). The CDR3 here is CASSLSWTGPYEQYF. For the CDR3, the DNA is TGTGCCAGCAGTTTATCCTGGACTGGGCCCTACGAGCAGTACTTC.

Here the CDR3 DNA reads TGCGCCAGCAGCCAAGAGTCGTTCAGGGGCACAGATACGCAGTATTTT. Translating gives CASSQESFRGTDTQYF. The chain recombines TRBV4-3 with TRBJ2-3; a possible D gene is TRBD1 (5 bases). Germline V gene sequence: CDR1 LGHNA, CDR2 YSLEER. The CDR3 is 16 residues long. The germline V and J ends were trimmed by 0 bases and 1 base, with 11 bases remaining between them.

This clonotype came up many times. This rearrangement joins TRBV5-1 to TRBJ2-7; 7 bases are a match to TRBD1. CDR1 is SGHRS, CDR2 YFSETQ, per germline. Unmatched junction bases numbered 13, after V lost 4 bases and J lost 0 bases. This CDR3 region has 17 residues. The CDR3 loop reads CASSVVPTGASSYEQYF. The DNA of the CDR3 is TGCGCCAGCAGCGTAGTTCCAACAGGGGCCAGCTCCTACGAGCAGTACTTC.

This chain uses TRBV30 with TRBJ1-5, with D unresolved. The ends were cut back, 2 bases at V and 0 bases at J, with 5 bases in the middle. The germline gives CDR1 GTSNPN, CDR2 SVGIG (reference sequence). The CDR3 consists of 13 residues. The CDR3 reads CAWSPYSNQPQHF. Written as DNA, the CDR3 is TGTGCCTGGAGTCCTTATAGCAATCAGCCCCAGCATTTT.